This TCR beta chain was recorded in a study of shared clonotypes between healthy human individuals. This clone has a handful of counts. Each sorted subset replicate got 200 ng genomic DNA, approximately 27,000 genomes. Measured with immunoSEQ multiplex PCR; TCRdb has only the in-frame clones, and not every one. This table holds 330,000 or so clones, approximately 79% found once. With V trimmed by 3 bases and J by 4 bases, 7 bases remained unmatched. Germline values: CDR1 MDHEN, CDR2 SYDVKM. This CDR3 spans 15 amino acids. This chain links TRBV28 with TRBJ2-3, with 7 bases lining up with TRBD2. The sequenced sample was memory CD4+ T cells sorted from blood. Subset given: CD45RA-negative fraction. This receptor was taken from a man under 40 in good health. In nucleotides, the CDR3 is TGTGCCAGCAGTTTGGCGGGAGTGGAAGCAGATACGCAGTATTTT. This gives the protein CASSLAGVEADTQYF. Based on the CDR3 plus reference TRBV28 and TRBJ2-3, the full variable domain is DVKVTQSSRYLVKRTGEKVFLECVQDMDHENMFWYRQDPGLGLRLIYFSYDVKMKEKGDIPEGYSVSREKKERFSLILESASTNQTSMYLCASSLAGVEADTQYFGPGTRLTVL.